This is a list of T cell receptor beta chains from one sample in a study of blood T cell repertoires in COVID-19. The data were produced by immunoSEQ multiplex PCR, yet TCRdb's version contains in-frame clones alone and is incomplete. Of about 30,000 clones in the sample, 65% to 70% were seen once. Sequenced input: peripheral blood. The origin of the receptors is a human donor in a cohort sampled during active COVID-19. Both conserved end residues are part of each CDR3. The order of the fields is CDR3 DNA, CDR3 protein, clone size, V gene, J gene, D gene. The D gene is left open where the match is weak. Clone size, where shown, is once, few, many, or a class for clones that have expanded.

CDR3 DNA: TGCGCCAGCAGCTTACCGGGACAGGGCTCTGGAAACACCATATATTTT
CDR3 protein: CASSLPGQGSGNTIYF
clone size: -
V gene: TRBV5-1
J gene: TRBJ1-3
D gene: TRBD1

CDR3 DNA: TGTGCCAGCAGCAAGGAGGGACCGGGACAAGAGACCCAGTACTTC
CDR3 protein: CASSKEGPGQETQYF
clone size: -
V gene: TRBV5-4
J gene: TRBJ2-5
D gene: -

CDR3 DNA: TGTGCCAGCTCCGGGGACAGCTCAGATACGCAGTATTTT
CDR3 protein: CASSGDSSDTQYF
clone size: -
V gene: TRBV18
J gene: TRBJ2-3
D gene: TRBD1

CDR3 DNA: TGTGCCACCAGCAGTCTAAGCGACCGAACTACGGGTGGCTACACCTTC
CDR3 protein: CATSSLSDRTTGGYTF
clone size: -
V gene: TRBV15
J gene: TRBJ1-2
D gene: -

CDR3 DNA: TGTGCCAGCATCAGAGGGACAGGGGCCGTTTATAACTATGGCTACACCTTC
CDR3 protein: CASIRGTGAVYNYGYTF
clone size: many
V gene: TRBV5-6
J gene: TRBJ1-2
D gene: TRBD1

CDR3 DNA: TGTGCCAGCAGCCTTGGGAGGGCCAGAACAGATACGCAGTATTTT
CDR3 protein: CASSLGRARTDTQYF
clone size: few
V gene: TRBV7-3
J gene: TRBJ2-3
D gene: TRBD2

CDR3 DNA: TGTGCCAGCAGCTTAGATTCTTTATACGGTCAGGGGCTACCAACTAATGAAAAACTGTTTTTT
CDR3 protein: CASSLDSLYGQGLPTNEKLFF
clone size: -
V gene: TRBV11-3
J gene: TRBJ1-4
D gene: -

CDR3 DNA: TGTGCCAGCAGCTTGGACAGTACTAACTATGGCTACACCTTC
CDR3 protein: CASSLDSTNYGYTF
clone size: many
V gene: TRBV5-4
J gene: TRBJ1-2
D gene: -

CDR3 DNA: TGTGCCAGCAGCCTTCCGGGACTGAGCTACAATGAGCAGTTCTTC
CDR3 protein: CASSLPGLSYNEQFF
clone size: -
V gene: TRBV3-1/TRBV3-2
J gene: TRBJ2-1
D gene: -

CDR3 DNA: TGTGCCAGCAGCCTAGCTGGAGGAGTCTATGGCTACACCTTC
CDR3 protein: CASSLAGGVYGYTF
clone size: -
V gene: TRBV7-2
J gene: TRBJ1-2
D gene: -

CDR3 DNA: TGTGCCAGCAGCCTTCTAACGTCGAGTGAAGCTTTCTTT
CDR3 protein: CASSLLTSSEAFF
clone size: -
V gene: TRBV28
J gene: TRBJ1-1
D gene: -

CDR3 DNA: TGTGCCAGCAGCCGGGACACCGCCAATTCACCCCTCCACTTT
CDR3 protein: CASSRDTANSPLHF
clone size: -
V gene: TRBV7-9
J gene: TRBJ1-6
D gene: -

CDR3 DNA: TGTGCCAGCAGTCACCCGACTAGCGGGAGCCAAGAGACCCAGTACTTC
CDR3 protein: CASSHPTSGSQETQYF
clone size: many
V gene: TRBV28
J gene: TRBJ2-5
D gene: TRBD2

CDR3 DNA: TGTGCCAGCAGAGCCGGGACTAGGGGGGATACGCAGTATTTT
CDR3 protein: CASRAGTRGDTQYF
clone size: -
V gene: TRBV2
J gene: TRBJ2-3
D gene: TRBD2

CDR3 DNA: TGTGCCAGCAGCTCCCTCGGGTCGGGAGGAGAGACCCAGTACTTC
CDR3 protein: CASSSLGSGGETQYF
clone size: -
V gene: TRBV7-2
J gene: TRBJ2-5
D gene: TRBD2

CDR3 DNA: TGTGCCATCAGTATTAACAGGGGATCACCCCTCCACTTT
CDR3 protein: CAISINRGSPLHF
clone size: -
V gene: TRBV10-3
J gene: TRBJ1-6
D gene: TRBD1

CDR3 DNA: TGCGCCAGCAGCCAAGACAATTACAGGAGCTCCTACAATGAGCAGTTCTTC
CDR3 protein: CASSQDNYRSSYNEQFF
clone size: -
V gene: TRBV4-3
J gene: TRBJ2-1
D gene: -

CDR3 DNA: TGTGCCATCAGCTGGACTAGCGGGGAAGATACGCAGTATTTT
CDR3 protein: CAISWTSGEDTQYF
clone size: -
V gene: TRBV10-3
J gene: TRBJ2-3
D gene: TRBD2

CDR3 DNA: TGTGCCAGCAGTTACCAACTAGCGGGAGTGACAGATACGCAGTATTTT
CDR3 protein: CASSYQLAGVTDTQYF
clone size: -
V gene: TRBV6-6
J gene: TRBJ2-3
D gene: TRBD2

CDR3 DNA: TGTGCCAGCAGCCAAGGCGGGGCTAGGGAGGAGACCCAGTACTTC
CDR3 protein: CASSQGGAREETQYF
clone size: few
V gene: TRBV4-2
J gene: TRBJ2-5
D gene: -

CDR3 DNA: TGTGCCAGCAGTTACTCGGTCATTAGCGGGTCCGACTCCTACGAGCAGTACTTC
CDR3 protein: CASSYSVISGSDSYEQYF
clone size: once
V gene: TRBV6-2/TRBV6-3
J gene: TRBJ2-7
D gene: TRBD2

CDR3 DNA: TGTGCCAGCAGTGAATATTTCCAGGGGGCCGGGGAGCTGTTTTTT
CDR3 protein: CASSEYFQGAGELFF
clone size: -
V gene: TRBV6-1
J gene: TRBJ2-2
D gene: TRBD1

CDR3 DNA: TGTGCCACCCCCACCAGCTATGGCTACACCTTC
CDR3 protein: CATPTSYGYTF
clone size: once
V gene: TRBV5-3
J gene: TRBJ1-2
D gene: -

CDR3 DNA: TGCGCCAGCCGGATCGAAGGACAGGGCGGAAACACTGAAGCTTTCTTT
CDR3 protein: CASRIEGQGGNTEAFF
clone size: -
V gene: TRBV4-1
J gene: TRBJ1-1
D gene: TRBD1

CDR3 DNA: TGTGCCAGCAGCTTATTTTCCGGGACTAGAGGCAATGAGCAGTTCTTC
CDR3 protein: CASSLFSGTRGNEQFF
clone size: -
V gene: TRBV7-6
J gene: TRBJ2-1
D gene: TRBD2

CDR3 DNA: TGTGCCAGTAGTGACATAGACTCTGGAAACACCATATATTTT
CDR3 protein: CASSDIDSGNTIYF
clone size: few
V gene: TRBV19
J gene: TRBJ1-3
D gene: -

CDR3 DNA: TGTGCCAGCAGCCCAGCCAGGGCTGGCTACACCTTC
CDR3 protein: CASSPARAGYTF
clone size: -
V gene: TRBV6-5
J gene: TRBJ1-2
D gene: -

CDR3 DNA: TGTGCCAGCAGCCCACGACAGGGTCAGAACACCGGGGAGCTGTTTTTT
CDR3 protein: CASSPRQGQNTGELFF
clone size: few
V gene: TRBV5-4
J gene: TRBJ2-2
D gene: TRBD1

CDR3 DNA: TGTGCCAGCAGCGTAGCTCGGACAGGGGCCACCGGGGAGCTGTTTTTT
CDR3 protein: CASSVARTGATGELFF
clone size: -
V gene: TRBV9
J gene: TRBJ2-2
D gene: TRBD1

CDR3 DNA: TGTGCCAGCAGCTTAGGCGGATTCAACTACAATGAGCAGTTCTTC
CDR3 protein: CASSLGGFNYNEQFF
clone size: -
V gene: TRBV7-9
J gene: TRBJ2-1
D gene: -

CDR3 DNA: TGCGCCAGCAGCCGACAGGAAGATCAGCCCCAGCATTTT
CDR3 protein: CASSRQEDQPQHF
clone size: -
V gene: TRBV4-1
J gene: TRBJ1-5
D gene: -

CDR3 DNA: TGCAGTGCTAGTATGGCAGGGCCGCGCGAGCAGTACTTC
CDR3 protein: CSASMAGPREQYF
clone size: -
V gene: TRBV20-1
J gene: TRBJ2-7
D gene: -

CDR3 DNA: TGTGCCAGCTCACCAGGCGGGCTGCCCTACGAGCAGTACTTC
CDR3 protein: CASSPGGLPYEQYF
clone size: -
V gene: TRBV18
J gene: TRBJ2-7
D gene: -

CDR3 DNA: TGTGCCAGCAGCCCCGTAGCGGGGGCGACCTACGAGCAGTACTTC
CDR3 protein: CASSPVAGATYEQYF
clone size: -
V gene: TRBV7-2
J gene: TRBJ2-7
D gene: TRBD2

CDR3 DNA: TGTGCCAGCAGTGGAGCCGATAGCAATCAGCCCCAGCATTTT
CDR3 protein: CASSGADSNQPQHF
clone size: -
V gene: TRBV28
J gene: TRBJ1-5
D gene: -

CDR3 DNA: TGTGCCAGCAGTTACTCGGGCCGCTCCTATAATTCACCCCTCCACTTT
CDR3 protein: CASSYSGRSYNSPLHF
clone size: -
V gene: TRBV6-5
J gene: TRBJ1-6
D gene: -

CDR3 DNA: TGTGCCACCAGTGCAGGGGCTGGGAGGCCCCAGCATTTT
CDR3 protein: CATSAGAGRPQHF
clone size: -
V gene: TRBV24-1
J gene: TRBJ1-5
D gene: -

CDR3 DNA: TGTGCCAGTAGCACCCTAAGGGGCAGGGGTGGCGAGCAGTACTTC
CDR3 protein: CASSTLRGRGGEQYF
clone size: few
V gene: TRBV19
J gene: TRBJ2-7
D gene: -

CDR3 DNA: TGTGCCAGCAGCAGGGAGCCTAGCGGCACAGATACGCAGTATTTT
CDR3 protein: CASSREPSGTDTQYF
clone size: -
V gene: TRBV9
J gene: TRBJ2-3
D gene: -

CDR3 DNA: TGTGCCAGCTCACCGCCCAGTTATACCGGGGAGCTGTTTTTT
CDR3 protein: CASSPPSYTGELFF
clone size: -
V gene: TRBV18
J gene: TRBJ2-2
D gene: -

CDR3 DNA: TGTGCCAGCAGTTTCGACAGATTTTCACCCCTCCACTTT
CDR3 protein: CASSFDRFSPLHF
clone size: -
V gene: TRBV12-3/TRBV12-4
J gene: TRBJ1-6
D gene: -

CDR3 DNA: TGCGCCAGCAGTCCCGATGGCAGGGATGGGCAGCCCCAGCATTTT
CDR3 protein: CASSPDGRDGQPQHF
clone size: -
V gene: TRBV5-1
J gene: TRBJ1-5
D gene: -